This T cell receptor beta chain was sequenced for a study of blood T cell repertoires in COVID-19. Study-level information: PBMCs, B-cell-depleted T cells, or T cells provided the cDNA or gDNA that made up the material.

This study enrolled people aged 18 to 89 from roughly 24 US geographic areas. Cohort assignment relied on participant-reported clinical history. For recovered donors of Cohort 3, there were two negative PCRs, clearance, or symptom resolution. The repertoire was sequenced with immunoSEQ multiplex PCR; TCRdb's copy has only in-frame clones and lacks some. The repertoire holds 200,000 to 300,000 clones, with about 83% as singletons. This CDR3 region has 17 residues. Germline trimming cut 1 base from V and 3 bases from J; bases unmatched to any gene: 11. Germline lookup yields CDR1 SGHNT and CDR2 YENEEA. This receptor was obtained from a woman in her forties or fifties who had recovered from COVID-19. The sample consisted of PBMCs or T cells enriched from blood (not recorded which). The rearrangement links TRBV11-3 to TRBJ2-7; 8 nucleotides agree with TRBD1. CDR3 region: CASSLVQGARLDYEQYF. Written as DNA, the CDR3 is TGTGCCAGCAGCTTAGTGCAGGGGGCGCGTTTGGACTACGAGCAGTACTTC.